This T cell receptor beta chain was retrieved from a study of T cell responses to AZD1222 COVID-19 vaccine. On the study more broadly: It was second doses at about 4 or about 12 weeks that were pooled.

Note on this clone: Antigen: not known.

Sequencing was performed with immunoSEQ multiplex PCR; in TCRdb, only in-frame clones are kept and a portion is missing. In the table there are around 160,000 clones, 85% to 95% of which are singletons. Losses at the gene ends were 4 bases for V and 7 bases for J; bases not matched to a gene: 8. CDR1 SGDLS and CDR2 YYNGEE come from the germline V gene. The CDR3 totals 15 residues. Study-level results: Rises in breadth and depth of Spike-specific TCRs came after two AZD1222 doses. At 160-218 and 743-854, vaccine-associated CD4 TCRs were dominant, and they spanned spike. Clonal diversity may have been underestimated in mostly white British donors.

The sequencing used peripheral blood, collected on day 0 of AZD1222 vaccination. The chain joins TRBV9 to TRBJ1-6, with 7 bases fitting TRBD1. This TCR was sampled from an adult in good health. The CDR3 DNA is TGTGCCAGCAGCTTTGTGGGACAGAGAAATTCACCCCTCCACTTT. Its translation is CASSFVGQRNSPLHF. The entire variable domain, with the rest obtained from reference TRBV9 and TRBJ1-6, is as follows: DSGVTQTPKHLITATGQRVTLRCSPRSGDLSVYWYQQSLDQGLQFLIQYYNGEERAKGNILERFSAQQFPDLHSELNLSSLELGDSALYFCASSFVGQRNSPLHFGNGTRLTVT.